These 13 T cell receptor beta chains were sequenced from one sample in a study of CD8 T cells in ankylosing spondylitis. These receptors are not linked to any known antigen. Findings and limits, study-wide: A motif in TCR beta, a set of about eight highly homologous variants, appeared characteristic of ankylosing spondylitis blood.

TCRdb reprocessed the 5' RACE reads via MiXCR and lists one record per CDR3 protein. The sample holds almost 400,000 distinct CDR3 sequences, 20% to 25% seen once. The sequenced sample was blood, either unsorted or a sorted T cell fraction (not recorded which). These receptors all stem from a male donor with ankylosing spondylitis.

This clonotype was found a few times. CDR3 DNA sequence: TGTGCCAGCAGCAGAGACAGGGGATCTGGCTACACCTTC. Its protein is CASSRDRGSGYTF. The chain has TRBV6-2 or TRBV6-3 and TRBJ1-2; 8 positions agree with TRBD1. V gave up 6 bases and J gave up 7 bases; unmatched junction bases: 7. The CDR3 is 13 amino acids. Looked up from germline, CDR1 is MNHEY and CDR2 is SVGEGT.

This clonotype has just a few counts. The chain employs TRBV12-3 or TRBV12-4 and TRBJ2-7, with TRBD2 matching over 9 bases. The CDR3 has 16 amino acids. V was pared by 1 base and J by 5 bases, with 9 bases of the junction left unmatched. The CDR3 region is CASSLDGPSGIHEQYF. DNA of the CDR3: TGTGCCAGCAGTTTAGATGGGCCTAGCGGGATCCACGAGCAGTACTTC.

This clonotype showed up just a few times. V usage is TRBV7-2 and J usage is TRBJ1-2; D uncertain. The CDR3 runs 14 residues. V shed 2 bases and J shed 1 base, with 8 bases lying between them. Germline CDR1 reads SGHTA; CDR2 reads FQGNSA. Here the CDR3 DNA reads TGTGCCAGCAGCTTACGTCGGGTTAACTATGGCTACACCTTC. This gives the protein CASSLRRVNYGYTF.

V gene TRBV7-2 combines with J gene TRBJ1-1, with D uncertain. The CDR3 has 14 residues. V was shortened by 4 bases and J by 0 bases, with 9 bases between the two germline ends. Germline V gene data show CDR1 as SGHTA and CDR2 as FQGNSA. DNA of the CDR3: TGTGCCAGCAGCTGGCGTTCAGTGAACACTGAAGCTTTCTTT. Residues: CASSWRSVNTEAFF.

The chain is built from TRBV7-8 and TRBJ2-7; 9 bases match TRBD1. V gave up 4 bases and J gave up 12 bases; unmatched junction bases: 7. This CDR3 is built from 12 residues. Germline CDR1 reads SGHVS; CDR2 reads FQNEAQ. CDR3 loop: CASSYEQGARYF. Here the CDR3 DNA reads TGTGCCAGCAGCTACGAACAGGGGGCGCGGTACTTC.

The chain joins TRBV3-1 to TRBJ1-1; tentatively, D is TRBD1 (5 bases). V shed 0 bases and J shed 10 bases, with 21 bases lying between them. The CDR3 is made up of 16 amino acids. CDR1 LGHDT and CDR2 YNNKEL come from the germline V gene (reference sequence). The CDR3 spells CASSQDDTGAPRLAFF. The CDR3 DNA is TGTGCCAGCAGCCAAGATGATACTGGGGCCCCGAGATTAGCTTTCTTT.

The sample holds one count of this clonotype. The CDR3 here is CASSSRTLNSYEQYF. CDR3 bases: TGTGCCAGCAGCTCGAGGACACTAAACTCCTACGAGCAGTACTTC. V gene TRBV7-6 combines with J gene TRBJ2-7; a possible D gene is TRBD1 (5 bases). This CDR3 region has 15 residues. V was cut by 4 bases and J by 0 bases, with 13 bases left in between. Germline values: CDR1 SGHVS, CDR2 FNYEAQ.

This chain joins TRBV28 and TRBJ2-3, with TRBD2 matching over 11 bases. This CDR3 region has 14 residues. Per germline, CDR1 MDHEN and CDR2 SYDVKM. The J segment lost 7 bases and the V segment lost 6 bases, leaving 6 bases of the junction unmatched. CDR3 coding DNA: TGTGCCAGCAGCCCGGGACTAGCGGCCCATACGCAGTATTTT. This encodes CASSPGLAAHTQYF. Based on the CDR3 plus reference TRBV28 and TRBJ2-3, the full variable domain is DVKVTQSSRYLVKRTGEKVFLECVQDMDHENMFWYRQDPGLGLRLIYFSYDVKMKEKGDIPEGYSVSREKKERFSLILESASTNQTSMYLCASSPGLAAHTQYFGPGTRLTVL.

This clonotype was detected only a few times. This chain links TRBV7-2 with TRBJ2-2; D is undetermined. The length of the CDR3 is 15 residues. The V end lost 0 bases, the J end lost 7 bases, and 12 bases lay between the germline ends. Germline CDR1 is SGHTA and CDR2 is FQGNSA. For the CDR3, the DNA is TGTGCCAGCAGCTTAGCGATAGGGTTTAGCGGGGAGCTGTTTTTT. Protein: CASSLAIGFSGELFF.

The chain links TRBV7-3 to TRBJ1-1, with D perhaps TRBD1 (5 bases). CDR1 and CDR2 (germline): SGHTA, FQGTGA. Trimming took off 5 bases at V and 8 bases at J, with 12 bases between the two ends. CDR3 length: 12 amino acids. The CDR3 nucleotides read TGTGCCAGCAGCATGGGGGTAGGGGAAGCTTTCTTT. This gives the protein CASSMGVGEAFF.

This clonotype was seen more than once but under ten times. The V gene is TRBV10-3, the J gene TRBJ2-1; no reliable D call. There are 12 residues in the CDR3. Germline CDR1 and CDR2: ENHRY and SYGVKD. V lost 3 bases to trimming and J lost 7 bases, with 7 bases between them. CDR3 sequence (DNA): TGTGCCATCAGTGAAAGACTTAATGAGCAGTTCTTC. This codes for CAISERLNEQFF.

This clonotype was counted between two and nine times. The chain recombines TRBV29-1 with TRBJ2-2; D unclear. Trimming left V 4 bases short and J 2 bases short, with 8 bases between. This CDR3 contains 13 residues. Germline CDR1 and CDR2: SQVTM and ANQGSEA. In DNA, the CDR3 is TGCAGCGTTGCAGGACCCAACACCGGGGAGCTGTTTTTT. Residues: CSVAGPNTGELFF.

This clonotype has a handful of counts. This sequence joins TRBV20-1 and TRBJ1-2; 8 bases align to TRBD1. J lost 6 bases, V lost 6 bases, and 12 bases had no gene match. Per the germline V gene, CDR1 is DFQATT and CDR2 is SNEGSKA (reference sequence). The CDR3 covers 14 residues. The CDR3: CSAPWGRGLDGYTF. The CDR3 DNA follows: TGCAGTGCCCCCTGGGGCAGGGGGCTTGATGGCTACACCTTC.